This TCR beta chain was sequenced in a study of molecular identifiers for immune sequencing clone quantification. Study-wide points: Jurkat TCR RNA from one cell was spiked into 1 million or so naive cells, and it was reportedly detectable there. Sizes of clones that are highly expanded could be underestimated (if identical TCR molecules share a barcode).

Sorted cell numbers of roughly 17,000 to 1,100,000, with 10%, 30% or 50% RNA, served as input for naive CD8 libraries. Naive CD8 T cell sorting was performed on the CD8+CD4-CCR7+CD45RA+ phenotype. In TCRdb, the PCR reads were re-called with MiXCR into one record per CDR3 protein. Here the sample spans 250,000 to 350,000 distinct CDR3 sequences, 20% to 25% being singletons. This clonotype was found a few times. Its antigen is not known. A much larger clone lies a single base off, so this may be a read error. Germline lookup yields CDR1 SGHNT and CDR2 YYREEE (reference sequence). The CDR3 extends over 15 amino acids.

The receptor was derived from a human donor in good health. Some libraries in this study had Jurkat cell RNA spiked in. The sequenced sample was naive CD8+ T cells from blood, with Jurkat cell RNA spiked in. The sample's subset: FACS-sorted CD8+CD4-CCR7+CD45RA+ naive T cells. The chain employs TRBV5-4 and TRBJ2-1; possibly TRBD2 for D (6 bases). The CDR3 sequence: CAGSLDGSSAGEQFF. The CDR3 DNA sequence: TGTGCCGGCAGCTTGGACGGGAGTTCCGCCGGTGAGCAGTTCTTC.